The clone carrying this TCR beta chain has a single count. Antigen unknown. These data come from a study of CD8+ T cells in alopecia areata. Findings of the study overall: Tofacitinib delivered significant drops in scalp clonality and in expanded CD8+ clones among the top 100.

Following RNA extraction, reverse transcription yielded cDNA that acted as the sequencing template. TCRdb's table, derived via immunoSEQ multiplex PCR, lists solely in-frame clones and lacks some. The table includes about 120,000 clones, 50% to 55% detected once. V lost 4 bases, J lost 2 bases, and 0 bases lay in between. The germline V gene encodes CDR1 SGHAT and CDR2 FQNNGV. The CDR3 has 10 amino acids. Documented treatment: oral pan-JAK inhibitor, 5-10 mg twice daily. Peripheral blood samples and lesional scalp punch biopsies were obtained from alopecia areata patients. CD4+ and CD8+ T cells were sorted from PBMCs.

The sequences come from CD4+ T cells sorted from blood, collected at week 4, from a patient treated with tofacitinib. The V call is TRBV11-2, the J call TRBJ2-7; no clear D gene. The receptor's source is a human donor with alopecia areata. The CDR3 reads CASSSYEQYF. CDR3 nucleotides: TGTGCCAGCAGCTCCTACGAGCAGTACTTC.